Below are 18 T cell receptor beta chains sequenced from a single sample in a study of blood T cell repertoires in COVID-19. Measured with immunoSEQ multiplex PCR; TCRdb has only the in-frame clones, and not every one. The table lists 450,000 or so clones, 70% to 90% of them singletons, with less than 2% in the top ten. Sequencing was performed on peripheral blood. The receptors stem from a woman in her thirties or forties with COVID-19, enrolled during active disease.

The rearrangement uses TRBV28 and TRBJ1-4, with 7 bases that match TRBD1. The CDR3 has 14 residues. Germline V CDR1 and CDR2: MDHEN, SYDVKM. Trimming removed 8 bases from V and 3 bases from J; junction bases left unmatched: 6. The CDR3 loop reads CASLTGTANEKLFF. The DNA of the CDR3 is TGTGCCAGCTTAACCGGGACAGCTAATGAAAAACTGTTTTTT.

CDR3 sequence reads: CAWAKFTGLEAFF. The CDR3 region has the DNA TGTGCCTGGGCGAAATTTACAGGGCTTGAAGCTTTCTTT. The chain joins TRBV30 to TRBJ1-1, with D perhaps TRBD1 (6 bases). V dropped 5 bases and J dropped 7 bases, with 17 bases sitting between them. Germline V gene sequence: CDR1 GTSNPN, CDR2 SVGIG (reference sequence). This CDR3 comprises 13 residues.

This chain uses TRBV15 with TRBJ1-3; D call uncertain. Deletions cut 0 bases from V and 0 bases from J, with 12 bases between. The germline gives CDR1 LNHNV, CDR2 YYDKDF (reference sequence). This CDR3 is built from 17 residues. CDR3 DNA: TGTGCCACCAGCAGAGATTTGGTGCTGAGCTCTGGAAACACCATATATTTT. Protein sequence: CATSRDLVLSSGNTIYF.

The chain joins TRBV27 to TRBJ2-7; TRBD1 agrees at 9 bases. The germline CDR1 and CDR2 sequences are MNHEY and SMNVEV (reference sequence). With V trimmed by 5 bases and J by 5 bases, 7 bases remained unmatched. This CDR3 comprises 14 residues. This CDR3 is CASSLITGGHEQYF. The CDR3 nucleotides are TGTGCCAGCAGTCTTATTACAGGGGGCCACGAGCAGTACTTC.

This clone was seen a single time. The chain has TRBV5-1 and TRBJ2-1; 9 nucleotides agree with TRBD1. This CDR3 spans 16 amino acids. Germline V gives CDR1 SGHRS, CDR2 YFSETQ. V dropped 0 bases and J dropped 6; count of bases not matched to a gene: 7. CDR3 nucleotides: TGCGCCAGCAGCTTGGAGAGGACAGGGGTAGGCAATGAGCAGTTCTTC. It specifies CASSLERTGVGNEQFF. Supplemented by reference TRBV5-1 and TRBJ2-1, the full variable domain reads KAGVTQTPRYLIKTRGQQVTLSCSPISGHRSVSWYQQTPGQGLQFLFEYFSETQRNKGNFPGRFSGRQFSNSRSEMNVSTLELGDSALYLCASSLERTGVGNEQFFGPGTRLTVL.

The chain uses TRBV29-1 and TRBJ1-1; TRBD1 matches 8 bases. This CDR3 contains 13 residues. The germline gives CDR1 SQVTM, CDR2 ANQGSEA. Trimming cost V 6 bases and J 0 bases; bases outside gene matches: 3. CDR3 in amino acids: CSVRTGMNTEAFF. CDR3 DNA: TGCAGCGTCCGGACAGGGATGAACACTGAAGCTTTCTTT.

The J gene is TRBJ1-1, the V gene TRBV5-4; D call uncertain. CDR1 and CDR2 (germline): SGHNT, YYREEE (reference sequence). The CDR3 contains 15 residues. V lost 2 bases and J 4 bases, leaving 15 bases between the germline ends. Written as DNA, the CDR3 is TGTGCCAGCAGCTTCTCAACGCTAGGTGGCACTGAAGCTTTCTTT. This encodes CASSFSTLGGTEAFF.

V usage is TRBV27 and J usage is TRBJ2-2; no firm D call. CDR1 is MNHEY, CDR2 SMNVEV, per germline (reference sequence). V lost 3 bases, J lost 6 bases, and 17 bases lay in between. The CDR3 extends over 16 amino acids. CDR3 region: CASSLSSIVTAGELFF. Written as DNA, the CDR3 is TGTGCCAGCAGTTTGTCCAGCATAGTCACAGCCGGGGAGCTGTTTTTT.

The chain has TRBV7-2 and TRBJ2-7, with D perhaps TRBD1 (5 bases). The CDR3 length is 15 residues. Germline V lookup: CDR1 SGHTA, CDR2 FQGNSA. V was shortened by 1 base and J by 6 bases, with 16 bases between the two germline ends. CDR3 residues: CASSLEGRTFGEQYF. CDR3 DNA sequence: TGTGCCAGCAGCTTAGAGGGGCGGACGTTTGGCGAGCAGTACTTC.

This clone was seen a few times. CDR3 loop: CAKQGGENTEAFF. The DNA of the CDR3 is TGTGCCAAGCAGGGGGGAGAGAACACTGAAGCTTTCTTT. The V gene is TRBV2, the J gene TRBJ1-1, with 7 bases identical to TRBD1. Trimming removed 10 bases from V and 1 base from J; junction bases left unmatched: 6. This CDR3 comprises 13 residues. Germline lookup yields CDR1 SNHLY and CDR2 FYNNEI.

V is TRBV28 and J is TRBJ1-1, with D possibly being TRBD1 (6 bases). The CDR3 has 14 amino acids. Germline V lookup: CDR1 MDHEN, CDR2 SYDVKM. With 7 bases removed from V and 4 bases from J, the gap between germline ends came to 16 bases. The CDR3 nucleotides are TGTGCCAGCACCAGGGCCAGGGGCATCACTGAAGCTTTCTTT. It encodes CASTRARGITEAFF. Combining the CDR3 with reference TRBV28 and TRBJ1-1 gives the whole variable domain DVKVTQSSRYLVKRTGEKVFLECVQDMDHENMFWYRQDPGLGLRLIYFSYDVKMKEKGDIPEGYSVSREKKERFSLILESASTNQTSMYLCASTRARGITEAFFGQGTRLTVV.

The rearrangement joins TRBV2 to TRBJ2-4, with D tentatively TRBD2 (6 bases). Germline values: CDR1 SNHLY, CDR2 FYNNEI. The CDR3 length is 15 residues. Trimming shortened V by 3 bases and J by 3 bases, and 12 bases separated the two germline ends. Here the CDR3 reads CASSDPGGIKNIQYF. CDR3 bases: TGTGCCAGCAGTGACCCCGGCGGGATCAAAAACATTCAGTACTTC.

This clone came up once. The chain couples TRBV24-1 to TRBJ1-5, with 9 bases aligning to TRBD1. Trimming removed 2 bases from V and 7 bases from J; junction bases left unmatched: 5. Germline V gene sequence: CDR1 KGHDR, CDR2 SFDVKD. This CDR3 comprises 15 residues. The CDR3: CATSDSTGGKQPQHF. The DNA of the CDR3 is TGTGCCACCAGTGATTCGACAGGGGGAAAACAGCCCCAGCATTTT.

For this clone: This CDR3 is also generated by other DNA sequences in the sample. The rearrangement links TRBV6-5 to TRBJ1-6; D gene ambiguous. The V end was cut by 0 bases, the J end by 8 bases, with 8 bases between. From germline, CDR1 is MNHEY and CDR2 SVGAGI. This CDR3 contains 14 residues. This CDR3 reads CASSYSGGDSPLHF. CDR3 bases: TGTGCCAGCAGTTACTCCGGCGGGGATTCACCCCTCCACTTT.

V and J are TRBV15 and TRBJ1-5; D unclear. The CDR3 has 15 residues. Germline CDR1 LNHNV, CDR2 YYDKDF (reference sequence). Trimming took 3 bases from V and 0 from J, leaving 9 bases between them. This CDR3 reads CATSRPGFSNQPQHF. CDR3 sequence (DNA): TGTGCCACCAGCAGGCCAGGTTTTAGCAATCAGCCCCAGCATTTT.

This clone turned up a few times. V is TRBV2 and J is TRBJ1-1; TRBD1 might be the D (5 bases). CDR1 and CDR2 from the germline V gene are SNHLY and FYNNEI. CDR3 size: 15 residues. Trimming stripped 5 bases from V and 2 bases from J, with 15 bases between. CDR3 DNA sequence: TGTGCCAGCAGTTTGGAAACAGGATATAACACTGAAGCTTTCTTT. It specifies CASSLETGYNTEAFF.

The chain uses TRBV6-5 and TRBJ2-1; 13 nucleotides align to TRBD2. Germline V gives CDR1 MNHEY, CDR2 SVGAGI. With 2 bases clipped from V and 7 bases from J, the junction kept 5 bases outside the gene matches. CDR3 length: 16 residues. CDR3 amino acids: CASSYRTSGRRNEQFF. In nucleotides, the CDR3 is TGTGCCAGCAGTTACCGGACTAGCGGGAGAAGGAATGAGCAGTTCTTC.

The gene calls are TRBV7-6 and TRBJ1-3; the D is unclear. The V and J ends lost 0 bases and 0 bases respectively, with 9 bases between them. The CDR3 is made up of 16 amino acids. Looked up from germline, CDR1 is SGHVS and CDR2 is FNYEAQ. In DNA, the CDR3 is TGTGCCAGCAGCTTAGCGCCATACAGCTCTGGAAACACCATATATTTT. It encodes CASSLAPYSSGNTIYF.